The 4 T cell receptor beta chains listed next were all sequenced from one sample in a study of blood T cell repertoires in COVID-19. TCRdb's copy holds only in-frame clones and misses some; the assay was immunoSEQ multiplex PCR. The table includes about 310,000 clones, roughly 90% detected once. The sequencing input was peripheral blood. These receptors all stem from a woman in her twenties or thirties with COVID-19, enrolled during active disease.

The chain combines TRBV5-4 with TRBJ1-1, with TRBD1 matching 8 bases. V was pared by 3 bases and J by 3 bases, with 4 bases of the junction left unmatched. Germline V gene data show CDR1 as SGHNT and CDR2 as YYREEE (reference sequence). The CDR3 spans 14 residues. The CDR3 DNA reads TGTGCCAGCAGCTCATACAGGGGGTACACTGAAGCTTTCTTT. Its protein product is CASSSYRGYTEAFF.

V gene TRBV19 combines with J gene TRBJ2-5; TRBD1 might be the D (6 bases). Germline lookup yields CDR1 LNHDA and CDR2 SQIVND (reference sequence). This CDR3 spans 13 amino acids. Trimming cost V 8 bases and J 5 bases, with 15 bases left between them. The DNA of the CDR3 is TGTGCCAGTGGGGGCAGCTCTGGGGAGACCCAGTACTTC. Residues: CASGGSSGETQYF.

The gene calls are TRBV5-4 and TRBJ2-2; 8 bases line up with TRBD1. Germline assignment: CDR1 SGHNT and CDR2 YYREEE (reference sequence). Unmatched junction bases numbered 10, after V lost 4 bases and J lost 5 bases. The CDR3 is 16 amino acids. As DNA, the CDR3 is TGTGCCAGCAGCGAGCCTGGACAGGGCGATACCGGGGAGCTGTTTTTT. It specifies CASSEPGQGDTGELFF.

Concerning this clone itself: Other DNA sequences of this sample code for an identical CDR3. V gene TRBV3-1 (or the pseudogene TRBV3-2) combines with J gene TRBJ2-5, with 10 bases that match TRBD2. CDR1 and CDR2 (germline): LGHDT, YNNKEL (reference sequence). The CDR3 has 14 amino acids. The junction had 0 bases not matched to a gene; V was cut back by 1 base and J by 4 bases. CDR3 loop: CASSQGLAGETQYF. The DNA of the CDR3 is TGTGCCAGCAGCCAAGGACTAGCGGGAGAGACCCAGTACTTC.